This TCR beta chain appears in the sequencing data of a study of T cell responses to AZD1222 COVID-19 vaccine. The overall study: Second doses at about 4 or about 12 weeks were pooled. General study findings and limits: No repertoire was sampled before or during the peak T cell response, only after it. The study found Spike-specific TCR breadth and depth rose after two AZD1222 doses. Along spike, vaccine-associated CD4 TCRs were found throughout, with dominance at 160-218 and 743-854.

For this clone: Its target is unknown. Other DNA sequences from this sample encode an identical CDR3 as well.

V shed 5 bases and J shed 3 bases, with 2 bases lying between them. CDR3 length: 11 residues. The protocol was immunoSEQ multiplex PCR, while the TCRdb copy is restricted to in-frame clones and leaves out a portion. The sample lists some 180,000 clones, around 90% occurring once. The receptor's source is an adult in good health. The V and J genes are TRBV12-3 or TRBV12-4 and TRBJ1-5; D unclear. The sample here was peripheral blood, taken on day 0 of AZD1222 vaccination. CDR3 in DNA: TGTGCCAGCAGTCTCAATCAGCCCCAGCATTTT. It codes for CASSLNQPQHF.